The rows below give T cell receptor beta chains drawn from one sample of a study of CD8+CD57+ T cells in acquired aplastic anemia. Each CDR3 protein gets one entry after TCRdb re-called the reads with MiXCR. The repertoire has approximately 120,000 distinct CDR3 sequences, over 30% of them found once; the top ten carry about 2.7%. The material sequenced was sorted CD4+, CD8+, or CD8+CD57+ T cells (not recorded which) from PBMCs. These receptors all come from a human donor with aplastic anemia. The CDR3 runs from the conserved cysteine through the conserved F or W. D genes are given only for firm matches. The size of a clone is reported for some rows only, either as once, few or many, or as a class for expanded clones.

CASSPHPTIQGSGANVLTF | TGTGCCAGCAGTCCCCATCCGACGATACAGGGATCTGGGGCCAACGTCCTGACTTTC | many | TRBJ2-6 | - | TRBV12-3/TRBV12-4
CSARRGLADSYEQYF | TGCAGTGCTAGACGAGGACTAGCCGACTCCTACGAGCAGTACTTC | - | TRBJ2-7 | TRBD2 | TRBV20-1
CSAQRGGPTDTQYF | TGCAGTGCTCAGCGGGGGGGTCCCACAGATACGCAGTATTTT | many | TRBJ2-3 | TRBD2 | TRBV20-1
CASSFTDRNYGYTF | TGCGCCAGCTCCTTTACGGACAGAAACTATGGCTACACCTTC | many | TRBJ1-2 | - | TRBV5-1
CASREARGETQYF | TGCGCCAGCAGAGAGGCGAGGGGTGAGACCCAGTACTTC | - | TRBJ2-5 | - | TRBV10-2
CATSAGYNEQFF | TGTGCCACCAGCGCGGGCTACAATGAGCAGTTCTTC | many | TRBJ2-1 | - | TRBV15
CASSPTLTGGRNTEAFF | TGCGCCAGCAGCCCAACACTTACAGGGGGCCGGAACACTGAAGCTTTCTTT | few | TRBJ1-1 | TRBD1 | TRBV4-1
CASSQGRSSTF | TGCGCCAGCAGCCAGGGACGTTCGAGCACCTTC | once | TRBJ1-2 | - | TRBV4-1
CSVDTSGGPSEQFF | TGCAGCGTGGATACTAGCGGGGGGCCCAGTGAGCAGTTCTTC | - | TRBJ2-1 | TRBD2 | TRBV29-1
CASSFWRGTTDTQYF | TGCGCCAGCAGCTTCTGGCGGGGGACGACAGATACGCAGTATTTT | few | TRBJ2-3 | TRBD2 | TRBV5-1
CASSPDRANQPQHF | TGTGCCAGCAGCCCGGACAGGGCCAATCAGCCCCAGCATTTT | - | TRBJ1-5 | TRBD1 | TRBV5-5
CASRRRMNTEAFF | TGTGCCAGCAGGAGACGGATGAACACTGAAGCTTTCTTT | - | TRBJ1-1 | - | TRBV2
CSARNTTNYGYTF | TGCAGTGCTAGAAACACGACTAACTATGGCTACACCTTC | - | TRBJ1-2 | - | TRBV20-1
CASTGTGGPYEQYF | TGTGCCTCCACCGGGACAGGGGGCCCCTACGAGCAGTACTTC | - | TRBJ2-7 | TRBD1 | TRBV19
CASSDGTGSNEQFF | TGTGCCAGCAGTGACGGGACAGGTAGCAATGAGCAGTTCTTC | - | TRBJ2-1 | TRBD1 | TRBV6-4
CASSARLQEGTQYF | TGTGCCAGCAGTGCGCGCCTCCAAGAAGGTACGCAGTATTTT | - | TRBJ2-3 | - | TRBV25-1
CASSFYDRIGNSPLHF | TGTGCCAGCAGCTTCTACGACAGGATCGGTAATTCACCCCTCCACTTT | few | TRBJ1-6 | - | TRBV9
CASSPLRLGGGNQPQHF | TGTGCCAGCAGTCCCCTCCGCCTCGGTGGGGGCAATCAGCCCCAGCATTTT | few | TRBJ1-5 | - | TRBV6-1
CASSQTSGGLGELFF | TGTGCCAGCAGTCAGACTAGCGGGGGACTCGGGGAGCTGTTTTTT | few | TRBJ2-2 | TRBD2 | TRBV2
CATSDMMRAFF | TGTGCCACCAGTGATATGATGAGGGCTTTCTTT | - | TRBJ1-1 | - | TRBV24-1
CATSSVGGTGEPGYTF | TGTGCCACCAGCAGTGTCGGTGGGACAGGGGAACCGGGCTACACCTTC | many | TRBJ1-2 | TRBD1 | TRBV15
CSVKDGYGYTF | TGCAGCGTCAAGGATGGCTATGGCTACACCTTC | - | TRBJ1-2 | - | TRBV29-1